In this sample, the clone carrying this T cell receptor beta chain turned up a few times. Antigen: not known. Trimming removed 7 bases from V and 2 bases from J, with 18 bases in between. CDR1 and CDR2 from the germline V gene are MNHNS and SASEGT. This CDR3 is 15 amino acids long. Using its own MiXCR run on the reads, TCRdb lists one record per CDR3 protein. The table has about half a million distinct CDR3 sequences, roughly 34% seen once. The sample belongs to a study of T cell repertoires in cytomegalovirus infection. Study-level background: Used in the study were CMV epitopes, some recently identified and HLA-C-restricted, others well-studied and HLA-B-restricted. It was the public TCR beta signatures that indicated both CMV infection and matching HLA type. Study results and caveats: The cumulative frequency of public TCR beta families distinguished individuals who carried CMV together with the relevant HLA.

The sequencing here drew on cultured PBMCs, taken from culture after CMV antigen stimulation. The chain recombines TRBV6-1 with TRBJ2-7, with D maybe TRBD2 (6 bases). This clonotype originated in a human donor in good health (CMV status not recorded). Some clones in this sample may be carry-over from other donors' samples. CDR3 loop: CASNPSGTAAYEQYF. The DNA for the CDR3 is TGTGCCAGCAATCCCTCCGGGACTGCCGCCTACGAGCAGTACTTC.